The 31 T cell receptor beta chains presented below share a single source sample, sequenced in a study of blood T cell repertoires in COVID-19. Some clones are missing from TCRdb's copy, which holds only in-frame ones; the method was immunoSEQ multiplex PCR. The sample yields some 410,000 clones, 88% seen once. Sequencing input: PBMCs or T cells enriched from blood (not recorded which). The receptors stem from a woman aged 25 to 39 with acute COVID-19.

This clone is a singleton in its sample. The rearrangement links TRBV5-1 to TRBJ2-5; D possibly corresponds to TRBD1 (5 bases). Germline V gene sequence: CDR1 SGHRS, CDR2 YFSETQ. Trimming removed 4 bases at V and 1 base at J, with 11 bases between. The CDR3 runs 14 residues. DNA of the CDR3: TGCGCCAGCAGCCCAGCGACAGTCCAAGAGACCCAGTACTTC. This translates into CASSPATVQETQYF. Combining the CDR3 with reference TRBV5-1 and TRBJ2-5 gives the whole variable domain KAGVTQTPRYLIKTRGQQVTLSCSPISGHRSVSWYQQTPGQGLQFLFEYFSETQRNKGNFPGRFSGRQFSNSRSEMNVSTLELGDSALYLCASSPATVQETQYFGPGTRLLVL.

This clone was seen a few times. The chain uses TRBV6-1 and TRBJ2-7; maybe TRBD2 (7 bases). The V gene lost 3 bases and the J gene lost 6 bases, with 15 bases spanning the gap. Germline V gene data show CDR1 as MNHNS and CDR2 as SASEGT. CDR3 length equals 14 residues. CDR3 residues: CASSERGLRGEQYF. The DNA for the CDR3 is TGTGCCAGCAGTGAGCGGGGGCTACGGGGCGAGCAGTACTTC.

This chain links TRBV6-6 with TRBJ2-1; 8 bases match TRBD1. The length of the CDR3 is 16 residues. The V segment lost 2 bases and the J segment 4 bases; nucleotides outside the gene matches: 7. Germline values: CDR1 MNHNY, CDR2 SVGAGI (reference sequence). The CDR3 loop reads CASSYTRTGSYNEQFF. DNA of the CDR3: TGTGCCAGCAGTTACACCCGGACAGGGTCTTACAATGAGCAGTTCTTC.

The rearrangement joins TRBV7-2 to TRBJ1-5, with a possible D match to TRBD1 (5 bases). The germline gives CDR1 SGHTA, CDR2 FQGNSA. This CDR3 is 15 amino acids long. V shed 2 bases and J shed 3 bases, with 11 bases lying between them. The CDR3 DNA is TGTGCCAGCAGCTTATCTGACAGACCCAATCAGCCCCAGCATTTT. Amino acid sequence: CASSLSDRPNQPQHF.

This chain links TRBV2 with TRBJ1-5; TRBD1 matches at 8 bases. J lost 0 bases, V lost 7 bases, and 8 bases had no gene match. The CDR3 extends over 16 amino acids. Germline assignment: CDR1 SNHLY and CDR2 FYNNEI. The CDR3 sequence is CASNNDRGYSNQPQHF. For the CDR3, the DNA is TGTGCCAGCAACAACGACAGGGGCTATAGCAATCAGCCCCAGCATTTT.

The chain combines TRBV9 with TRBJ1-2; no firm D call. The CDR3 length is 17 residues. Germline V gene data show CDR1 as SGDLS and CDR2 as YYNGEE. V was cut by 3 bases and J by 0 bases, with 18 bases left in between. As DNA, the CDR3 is TGTGCCAGCAGCGCACAAGGAGGTGCCACAGCTAACTATGGCTACACCTTC. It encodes CASSAQGGATANYGYTF.

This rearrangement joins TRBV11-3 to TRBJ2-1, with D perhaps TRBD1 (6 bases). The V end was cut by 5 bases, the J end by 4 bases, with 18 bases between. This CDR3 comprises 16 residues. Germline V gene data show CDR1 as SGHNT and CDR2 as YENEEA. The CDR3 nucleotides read TGTGCCAGCAGCCCCTTCGGGGCAGGGGAATACAATGAGCAGTTCTTC. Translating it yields CASSPFGAGEYNEQFF.

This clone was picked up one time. The CDR3 coding sequence is TGTGCCAGCAGCCATTCAGGCAGAATAGGTCTTGAGCAGTACTTC. Protein sequence: CASSHSGRIGLEQYF. This chain connects TRBV7-2 to TRBJ2-7, with unresolved D. CDR3 length equals 15 residues. V was shortened by 5 bases and J by 7 bases, with 21 bases between the two germline ends. The germline gives CDR1 SGHTA, CDR2 FQGNSA.

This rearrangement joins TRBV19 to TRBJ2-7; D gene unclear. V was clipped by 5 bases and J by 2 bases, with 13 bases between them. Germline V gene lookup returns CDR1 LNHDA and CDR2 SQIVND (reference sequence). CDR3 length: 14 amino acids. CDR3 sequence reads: CASSSGPMPYEQYF. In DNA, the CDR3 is TGTGCCAGTAGTTCGGGTCCTATGCCCTACGAGCAGTACTTC.

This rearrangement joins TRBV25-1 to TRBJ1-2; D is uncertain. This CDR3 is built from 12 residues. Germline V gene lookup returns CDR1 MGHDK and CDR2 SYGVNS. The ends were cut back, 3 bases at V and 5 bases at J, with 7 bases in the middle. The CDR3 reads CASSDPGYGYTF. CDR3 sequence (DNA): TGTGCCAGCAGTGATCCCGGGTATGGCTACACCTTC.

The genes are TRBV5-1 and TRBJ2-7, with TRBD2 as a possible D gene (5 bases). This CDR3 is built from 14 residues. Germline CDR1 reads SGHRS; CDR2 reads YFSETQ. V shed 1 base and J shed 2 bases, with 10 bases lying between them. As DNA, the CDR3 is TGCGCCAGCAGCTTGATTCCGGAGGCCTACGAGCAGTACTTC. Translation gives CASSLIPEAYEQYF.

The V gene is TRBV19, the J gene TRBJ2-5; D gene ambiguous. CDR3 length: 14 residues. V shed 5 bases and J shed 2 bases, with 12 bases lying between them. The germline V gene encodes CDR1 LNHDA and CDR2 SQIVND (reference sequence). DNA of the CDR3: TGTGCCAGTAGTGGCGGATACCTGCAAGAGACCCAGTACTTC. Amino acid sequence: CASSGGYLQETQYF.

For the CDR3, the DNA is TGTGCCTGGAGTCAGTGGGGGGGGGTCTATGGCTACACCTTC. Translation: CAWSQWGGVYGYTF. V gene TRBV30 combines with J gene TRBJ1-2; D might be TRBD1 (5 bases). Germline V CDR1 and CDR2: GTSNPN, SVGIG (reference sequence). The CDR3 is 14 amino acids. Between the trimmed V and J ends, which lost 2 bases and 4 bases, there was a span of 14 bases.

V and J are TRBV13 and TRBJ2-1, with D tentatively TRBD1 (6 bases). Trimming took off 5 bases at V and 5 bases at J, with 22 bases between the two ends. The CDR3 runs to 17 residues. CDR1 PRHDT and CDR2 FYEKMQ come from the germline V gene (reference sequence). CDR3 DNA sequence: TGTGCCAGCAGCCCAGGGGACGTCGGACGACGAAACAATGAGCAGTTCTTC. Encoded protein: CASSPGDVGRRNNEQFF.

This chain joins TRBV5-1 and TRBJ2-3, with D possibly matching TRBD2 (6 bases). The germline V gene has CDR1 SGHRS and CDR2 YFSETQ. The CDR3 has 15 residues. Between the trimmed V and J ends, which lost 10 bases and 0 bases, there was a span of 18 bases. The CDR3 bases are TGCGCCTCCCAGATGGAGGGTACTAGCACAGATACGCAGTATTTT. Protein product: CASQMEGTSTDTQYF.

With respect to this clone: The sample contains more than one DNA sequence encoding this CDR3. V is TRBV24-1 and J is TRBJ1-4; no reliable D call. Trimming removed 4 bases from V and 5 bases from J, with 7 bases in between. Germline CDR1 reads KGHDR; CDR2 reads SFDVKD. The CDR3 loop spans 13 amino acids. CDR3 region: CATSDPGNEKLFF. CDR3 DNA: TGTGCCACCAGTGACCCAGGAAATGAAAAACTGTTTTTT.

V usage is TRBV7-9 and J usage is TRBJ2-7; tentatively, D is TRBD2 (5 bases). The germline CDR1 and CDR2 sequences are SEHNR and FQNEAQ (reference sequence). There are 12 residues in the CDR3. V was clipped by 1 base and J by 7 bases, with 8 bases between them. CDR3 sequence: CASSLERGEQYF. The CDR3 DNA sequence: TGTGCCAGCAGCTTAGAACGGGGAGAGCAGTACTTC.

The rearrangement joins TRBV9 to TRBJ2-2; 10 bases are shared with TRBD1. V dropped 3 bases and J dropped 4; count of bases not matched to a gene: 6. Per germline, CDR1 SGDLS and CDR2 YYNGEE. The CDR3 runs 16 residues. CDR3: CASSAPTGGVTGELFF. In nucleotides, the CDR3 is TGTGCCAGCAGCGCCCCGACAGGGGGCGTCACCGGGGAGCTGTTTTTT.

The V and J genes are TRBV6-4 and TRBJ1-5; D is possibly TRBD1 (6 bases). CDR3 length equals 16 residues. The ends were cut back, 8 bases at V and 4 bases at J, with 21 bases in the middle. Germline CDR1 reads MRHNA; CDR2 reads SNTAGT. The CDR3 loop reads CASLPHGTGMNQPQHF. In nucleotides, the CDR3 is TGTGCCAGCCTACCGCATGGAACAGGGATGAATCAGCCCCAGCATTTT.

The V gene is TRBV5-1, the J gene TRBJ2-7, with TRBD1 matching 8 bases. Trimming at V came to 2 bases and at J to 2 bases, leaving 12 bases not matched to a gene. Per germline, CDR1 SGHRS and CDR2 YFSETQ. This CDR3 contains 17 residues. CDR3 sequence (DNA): TGCGCCAGCAGCTTCGAAATCACAGGGGGAGACACCTACGAGCAGTACTTC. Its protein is CASSFEITGGDTYEQYF. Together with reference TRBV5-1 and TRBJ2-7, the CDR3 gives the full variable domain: KAGVTQTPRYLIKTRGQQVTLSCSPISGHRSVSWYQQTPGQGLQFLFEYFSETQRNKGNFPGRFSGRQFSNSRSEMNVSTLELGDSALYLCASSFEITGGDTYEQYFGPGTRLTVT.

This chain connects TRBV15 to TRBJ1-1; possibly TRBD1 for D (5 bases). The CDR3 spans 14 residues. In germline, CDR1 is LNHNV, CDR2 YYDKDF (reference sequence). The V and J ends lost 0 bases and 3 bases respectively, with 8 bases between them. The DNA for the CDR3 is TGTGCCACCAGCAGAGACGGGGGGTACACTGAAGCTTTCTTT. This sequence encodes CATSRDGGYTEAFF.

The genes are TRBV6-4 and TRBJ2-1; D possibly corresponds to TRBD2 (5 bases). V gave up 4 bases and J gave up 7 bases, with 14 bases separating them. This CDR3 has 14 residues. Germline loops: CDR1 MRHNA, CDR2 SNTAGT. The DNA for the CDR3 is TGTGCCAGCAGTGCCGGGCTAGCTGGGAATGAGCAGTTCTTC. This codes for CASSAGLAGNEQFF.

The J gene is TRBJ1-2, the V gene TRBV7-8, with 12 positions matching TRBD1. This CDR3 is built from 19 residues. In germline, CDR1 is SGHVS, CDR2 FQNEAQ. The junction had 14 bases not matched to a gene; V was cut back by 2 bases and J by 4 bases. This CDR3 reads CASSLFRDRGRDMGYGYTF. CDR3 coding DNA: TGTGCCAGCAGCTTATTTCGGGACAGGGGGCGGGATATGGGCTATGGCTACACCTTC.

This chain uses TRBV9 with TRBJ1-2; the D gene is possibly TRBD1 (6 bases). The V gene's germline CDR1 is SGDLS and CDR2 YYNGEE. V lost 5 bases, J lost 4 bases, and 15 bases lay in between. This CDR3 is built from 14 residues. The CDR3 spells CASSSQGRVYGYTF. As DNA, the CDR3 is TGTGCCAGCAGTTCTCAGGGGCGAGTCTATGGCTACACCTTC.

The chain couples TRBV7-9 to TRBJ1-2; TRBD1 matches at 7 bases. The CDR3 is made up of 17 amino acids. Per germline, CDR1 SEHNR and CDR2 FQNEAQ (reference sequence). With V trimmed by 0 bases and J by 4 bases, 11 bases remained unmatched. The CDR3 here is CASSLAFDRGLLYGYTF. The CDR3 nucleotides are TGTGCCAGCAGCTTAGCATTTGATAGGGGGCTGCTCTATGGCTACACCTTC.

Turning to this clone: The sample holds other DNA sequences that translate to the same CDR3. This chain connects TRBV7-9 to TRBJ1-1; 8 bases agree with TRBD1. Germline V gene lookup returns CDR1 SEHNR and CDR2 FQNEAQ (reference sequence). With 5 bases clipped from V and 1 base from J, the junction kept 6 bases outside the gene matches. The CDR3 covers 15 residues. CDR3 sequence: CASSLGQGGNTEAFF. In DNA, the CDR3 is TGTGCCAGCAGCCTCGGACAGGGCGGGAACACTGAAGCTTTCTTT. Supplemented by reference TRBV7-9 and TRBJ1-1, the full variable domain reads DTGVSQNPRHKITKRGQNVTFRCDPISEHNRLYWYRQTLGQGPEFLTYFQNEAQLEKSRLLSDRFSAERPKGSFSTLEIQRTEQGDSAMYLCASSLGQGGNTEAFFGQGTRLTVV.

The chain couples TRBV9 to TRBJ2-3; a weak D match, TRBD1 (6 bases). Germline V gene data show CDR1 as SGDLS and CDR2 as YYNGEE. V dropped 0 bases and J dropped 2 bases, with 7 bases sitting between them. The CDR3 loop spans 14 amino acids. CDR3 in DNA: TGTGCCAGCAGCGTAGGGGACAACACAGATACGCAGTATTTT. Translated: CASSVGDNTDTQYF.

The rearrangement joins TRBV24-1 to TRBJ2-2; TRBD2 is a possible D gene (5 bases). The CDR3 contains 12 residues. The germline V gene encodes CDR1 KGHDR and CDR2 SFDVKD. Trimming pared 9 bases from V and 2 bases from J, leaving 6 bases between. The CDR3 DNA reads TGTGCCACCGAGGGTAACACCGGGGAGCTGTTTTTT. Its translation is CATEGNTGELFF.

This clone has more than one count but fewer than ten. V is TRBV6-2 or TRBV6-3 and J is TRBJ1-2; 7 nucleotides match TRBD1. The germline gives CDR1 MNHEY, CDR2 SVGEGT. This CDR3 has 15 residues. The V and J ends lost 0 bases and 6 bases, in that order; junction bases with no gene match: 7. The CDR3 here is CASSYSATGTDGYTF. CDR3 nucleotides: TGTGCCAGCAGTTACTCCGCGACAGGGACCGATGGCTACACCTTC.

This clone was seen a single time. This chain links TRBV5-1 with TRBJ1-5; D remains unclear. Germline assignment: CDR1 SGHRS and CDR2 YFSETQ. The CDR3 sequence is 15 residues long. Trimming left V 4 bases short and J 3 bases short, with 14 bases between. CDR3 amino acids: CASSVDTGNNQPQHF. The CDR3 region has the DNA TGCGCCAGCAGCGTTGACACGGGGAACAATCAGCCCCAGCATTTT.

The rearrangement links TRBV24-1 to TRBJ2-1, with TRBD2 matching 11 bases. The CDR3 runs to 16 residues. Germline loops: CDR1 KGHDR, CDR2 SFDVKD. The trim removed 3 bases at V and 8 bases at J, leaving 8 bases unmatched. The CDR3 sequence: CATSDRSGGALYEQFF. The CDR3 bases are TGTGCCACCAGTGATCGTAGCGGGGGGGCACTATATGAGCAGTTCTTC.